These 28 T cell receptor beta chains were sequenced from one sample in a study of T cells in Graves' hyperthyroidism and ophthalmopathy. Amplification targeted TCR beta CDR3 regions from RNA transcripts. First-round RT-PCR targeting the TCR CDR3 was performed with the HTBI primer set. TCRdb redid the calling of the multiplex PCR reads with MiXCR, one entry per CDR3 protein. Found here are around 440,000 distinct CDR3 sequences, 15% to 18% of them singletons; the top ten hold roughly 8%. Sequenced material: blood. These receptors were collected from a woman between 18 and 29 years old with Graves' hyperthyroidism.

This clonotype was recorded many times. The rearrangement uses TRBV6-1 and TRBJ1-1; TRBD1 is a possible D gene (5 bases). Germline V gene sequence: CDR1 MNHNS, CDR2 SASEGT. The CDR3 loop spans 14 amino acids. Trimming took 5 bases from V and 3 from J, leaving 13 bases between them. This chain's CDR3 is CASSPGLGDTEAFF. The CDR3 bases are TGTGCCAGCAGTCCGGGATTAGGGGACACTGAAGCTTTCTTT.

This clonotype was counted many times. J is TRBJ2-3 and V is TRBV2, with 13 bases aligning to TRBD2. Germline loops: CDR1 SNHLY, CDR2 FYNNEI. This CDR3 has 16 residues. V lost 8 bases to trimming and J lost 5 bases; unmatched junction nucleotides: 10. Here the CDR3 DNA reads TGTGCCAGCGGATCTCGACTAGCGGGGGGACAAGATACGCAGTATTTT. Translation gives CASGSRLAGGQDTQYF.

On this clonotype itself: This may arise from a read error, as a much more abundant clone is one base away. The chain links TRBV9 to TRBJ1-3; D remains unclear. CDR3 length equals 11 residues. In germline, CDR1 is SGDLS, CDR2 YYNGEE. DNA of the CDR3: TGTGCCTGCAGTAGTTCCGGCACCATATATTTT. Translated: CACSSSGTIYF.

This clonotype was counted ten times or more. This chain connects TRBV20-1 to TRBJ2-5; D possibly corresponds to TRBD1 (6 bases). This CDR3 is built from 11 residues. Looked up from germline, CDR1 is DFQATT and CDR2 is SNEGSKA (reference sequence). Trimming stripped 5 bases from V and 5 bases from J, with 9 bases between. The CDR3 is CSAGGMETQYF. The DNA for the CDR3 is TGCAGTGCTGGGGGCATGGAGACCCAGTACTTC.

This clonotype was found many times. The chain uses TRBV7-9 and TRBJ2-5; D is unclear. The CDR3 spans 16 residues. Germline loops: CDR1 SEHNR, CDR2 FQNEAQ (reference sequence). The germline V and J ends were trimmed by 4 bases and 5 bases, with 20 bases remaining between them. The CDR3 nucleotides read TGTGCCAGCAGCTCAACGCAGCGATTTGAGGAGGAGACCCAGTACTTC. It specifies CASSSTQRFEEETQYF. Full variable domain (missing parts from reference TRBV7-9 and TRBJ2-5): DTGVSQNPRHKITKRGQNVTFRCDPISEHNRLYWYRQTLGQGPEFLTYFQNEAQLEKSRLLSDRFSAERPKGSFSTLEIQRTEQGDSAMYLCASSSTQRFEEETQYFGPGTRLLVL.

This clonotype has more than one count but fewer than ten. The chain joins TRBV4-1 to TRBJ2-3; TRBD2 matches at 9 bases. This CDR3 is built from 18 residues. J lost 1 base, V lost 3 bases, and 11 bases had no gene match. Germline V gene lookup returns CDR1 MGHRA and CDR2 YSYEKL. The CDR3 here is CASSQLVRIAGGTDTQYF. The CDR3 DNA follows: TGCGCCAGCAGCCAGCTTGTGCGGATAGCGGGGGGCACAGATACGCAGTATTTT.

This clonotype was counted ten times or more. This chain links TRBV2 with TRBJ2-7; perhaps TRBD1 as D (6 bases). This CDR3 comprises 14 residues. The V and J ends lost 4 bases and 2 bases respectively, with 12 bases between them. Germline V CDR1 and CDR2: SNHLY, FYNNEI. The CDR3: CASSVGRGPYEQYF. As DNA, the CDR3 is TGTGCCAGCAGTGTGGGCAGGGGCCCCTACGAGCAGTACTTC.

This clonotype was seen ten or more times. The V gene is TRBV6-6, the J gene TRBJ2-3; 8 bases align to TRBD2. This CDR3 comprises 16 residues. The V segment lost 0 bases and the J segment 2 bases; nucleotides outside the gene matches: 4. CDR1 MNHNY and CDR2 SVGAGI come from the germline V gene (reference sequence). The CDR3 DNA reads TGTGCCAGCAGTTACTCGTGGACTAGCACCACAGATACGCAGTATTTT. Amino acid sequence: CASSYSWTSTTDTQYF.

This clonotype occurred many times. The V gene is TRBV28, the J gene TRBJ1-5, with D possibly TRBD1 on 5 matching bases. Trimming left V 6 bases short and J 11 bases short, with 17 bases between. Germline values: CDR1 MDHEN, CDR2 SYDVKM. The CDR3 spans 13 residues. CDR3 protein: CASSGDLWGAQHF. DNA for the CDR3: TGTGCCAGCAGCGGCGACCTTTGGGGGGCCCAGCATTTT.

Many counts were recorded for this clonotype. The chain employs TRBV3-1 and TRBJ1-3; 9 bases are a match to TRBD1. Germline V gene sequence: CDR1 LGHDT, CDR2 YNNKEL (reference sequence). Trimming took 6 bases from V and 5 from J; bases not matched to a gene: 8. The CDR3 contains 15 residues. The chain's CDR3 is CASSPTGGMRNTIYF. For the CDR3, the DNA is TGTGCCAGCAGTCCGACAGGGGGGATGCGAAACACCATATATTTT.

This clonotype occurred many times. This chain links TRBV12-3 or TRBV12-4 with TRBJ1-2; possibly TRBD1 for D (6 bases). The CDR3 runs to 15 residues. Deletions cut 4 bases from V and 4 bases from J, with 16 bases between. The CDR3 loop reads CASSSSQQGFYGYTF. CDR3 in DNA: TGTGCCAGCAGTTCCTCTCAACAGGGCTTCTATGGCTACACCTTC.

This sequence joins TRBV9 and TRBJ2-1; perhaps D is TRBD1 or TRBD2 (5 bases each). There are 17 residues in the CDR3. CDR1 and CDR2 from the germline V gene are SGDLS and YYNGEE. Trimming removed 0 bases at V and 2 bases at J, with 15 bases between. The CDR3 coding sequence is TGTGCCAGCAGCGTAGATGGCGGGTGGGGCACCTACAATGAGCAGTTCTTC. This gives the protein CASSVDGGWGTYNEQFF.

This clonotype appeared a few times. This rearrangement joins TRBV6-2 or TRBV6-3 to TRBJ1-1; TRBD1 agrees at 9 bases. There are 15 residues in the CDR3. Germline CDR1 is MNHEY and CDR2 is SVGEGT. Trimming cost V 5 bases and J 3 bases; bases outside gene matches: 7. The CDR3 sequence: CASSRQGVEYTEAFF. In DNA form, the CDR3 reads TGTGCCAGCAGTCGACAGGGGGTTGAATACACTGAAGCTTTCTTT.

At least ten counts were recorded for this clonotype. J is TRBJ2-1 and V is TRBV18, with 8 bases aligning to TRBD2. Germline trimming cut 8 bases from V and 1 base from J; bases unmatched to any gene: 7. CDR1 KGHSH and CDR2 LQKENI come from the germline V gene. The CDR3 extends over 15 amino acids. CDR3 sequence reads: CASTVAGRSYNEQFF. The CDR3 coding sequence is TGTGCCAGCACAGTAGCGGGACGGTCCTACAATGAGCAGTTCTTC.

The table lists this clonotype with many counts. The chain carries TRBV7-2 and TRBJ2-7, with 11 bases identical to TRBD2. With 1 base clipped from V and 5 bases from J, the junction kept 10 bases outside the gene matches. The CDR3 contains 17 residues. Germline assignment: CDR1 SGHTA and CDR2 FQGNSA. The CDR3 here is CASSLGLVAGGPHEQYF. CDR3 coding DNA: TGTGCCAGCAGCTTAGGCCTCGTAGCGGGAGGGCCCCACGAGCAGTACTTC.

This clonotype was picked up many times. The V and J genes are TRBV12-3 or TRBV12-4 and TRBJ1-4; TRBD1 aligns across 8 bases. V lost 6 bases and J lost 8; bases outside the gene matches: 11. This CDR3 is built from 15 residues. In DNA, the CDR3 is TGTGCCAGCAGCCTACAGGGGGGACGGGGCGAAAAACTGTTTTTT. It codes for CASSLQGGRGEKLFF.

This chain joins TRBV4-1 and TRBJ2-7, with 8 bases fitting TRBD2. This CDR3 region has 16 residues. Germline V gene data show CDR1 as MGHRA and CDR2 as YSYEKL. After removal of 1 base from V and 4 bases from J, the junction contained 9 bases not matched to a gene. The CDR3 bases are TGCGCCAGCAGCCAAGTGTTAAGCGGGAGCGGTTACGAGCAGTACTTC. Amino acids: CASSQVLSGSGYEQYF.

This clonotype was detected many times. The genes are TRBV3-1 and TRBJ2-7; D possibly matches TRBD1 or TRBD2 (6 bases each). Germline V CDR1 and CDR2: LGHDT, YNNKEL (reference sequence). The CDR3 extends over 14 amino acids. Deletions cut 5 bases from V and 5 bases from J, with 16 bases between. The chain's CDR3 is CASSGIGGVNEQYF. The CDR3 DNA follows: TGTGCCAGCAGCGGAATCGGGGGCGTCAACGAGCAGTACTTC.

This clonotype was seen repeatedly, ten times or more. The rearrangement links TRBV2 to TRBJ2-1; 7 nucleotides align to TRBD1. The CDR3 runs to 14 residues. Looked up from germline, CDR1 is SNHLY and CDR2 is FYNNEI. V shed 6 bases, J shed 2 bases, and the junction held 4 bases outside the gene matches. CDR3 residues: CASRTGFAYNEQFF. The CDR3 DNA reads as TGTGCCAGCAGGACAGGGTTCGCCTACAATGAGCAGTTCTTC.

This clonotype was recorded many times. The chain links TRBV28 to TRBJ2-7; D tentatively reads TRBD1 or TRBD2 (6 bases each). CDR3 size: 13 residues. Germline CDR1 MDHEN, CDR2 SYDVKM. The V end was cut by 8 bases, the J end by 4 bases, with 15 bases between. The CDR3 spells CASQGGGLYEQYF. The CDR3 DNA follows: TGTGCCAGCCAAGGAGGGGGGTTGTACGAGCAGTACTTC.

This clonotype has at least ten counts. The rearrangement uses TRBV30 and TRBJ1-2; D is possibly TRBD1 (5 bases). CDR1 is GTSNPN and CDR2 is SVGIG in the germline V gene (reference sequence). V was trimmed by 5 bases and J by 3 bases, leaving 13 bases between them. The CDR3 covers 13 residues. Here the CDR3 reads CAWSDQGDYGYTF. In DNA form, the CDR3 reads TGTGCCTGGTCAGATCAGGGAGACTATGGCTACACCTTC.

The chain is built from TRBV7-6 and TRBJ2-7; the D is unclear. CDR3 length: 13 amino acids. Deletions cut 2 bases from V and 5 bases from J, with 10 bases between. Germline loops: CDR1 SGHVS, CDR2 FNYEAQ. CDR3 sequence: CASSLKPPHEQYF. The CDR3 region has the DNA TGTGCCAGCAGCTTAAAGCCCCCTCACGAGCAGTACTTC.

This clonotype came up many times. This chain connects TRBV7-2 to TRBJ2-1; tentatively, D is TRBD2 (5 bases). V dropped 5 bases and J dropped 8 bases, with 13 bases sitting between them. The CDR3 totals 13 residues. Germline-derived CDR1 and CDR2 are SGHTA and FQGNSA. CDR3 amino acids: CASSQRAGDEQFF. CDR3 coding DNA: TGTGCCAGCAGCCAGCGCGCCGGGGATGAGCAGTTCTTC.

This clonotype appeared many times. This chain links TRBV7-9 with TRBJ2-1; D remains ambiguous. V was shortened by 1 base and J by 1 base, with 11 bases between the two germline ends. Germline values: CDR1 SEHNR, CDR2 FQNEAQ (reference sequence). The CDR3 runs to 16 residues. The DNA for the CDR3 is TGTGCCAGCAGCTTAGTCTTACCCACTTCCTACAATGAGCAGTTCTTC. This sequence encodes CASSLVLPTSYNEQFF.

This clonotype was picked up a small number of times. The chain is built from TRBV20-1 and TRBJ2-3; D is perhaps TRBD1 or TRBD2 (5 bases each). From germline, CDR1 is DFQATT and CDR2 SNEGSKA (reference sequence). V lost 3 bases and J lost 10, with 29 bases in between. The CDR3 length is 17 residues. CDR3 residues: CSARGRERTALGVAQYF. The CDR3 DNA follows: TGCAGTGCTAGGGGCAGGGAGAGGACGGCTCTTGGAGTGGCGCAGTATTTT.

This clonotype came up many times. The chain carries TRBV10-3 and TRBJ2-5; the match to TRBD2 covers 12 bases. Per germline, CDR1 ENHRY and CDR2 SYGVKD. The CDR3 has 15 amino acids. Losses at the gene ends were 6 bases for V and 5 bases for J; bases not matched to a gene: 7. The DNA of the CDR3 is TGTGCCATCAGCTCTAGCGGGGGGGCGGGTGAGACCCAGTACTTC. Its protein product is CAISSSGGAGETQYF.

Ten or more counts support this clonotype. The chain joins TRBV30 to TRBJ2-3; 11 positions match TRBD2. The trim removed 2 bases at V and 4 bases at J, leaving 11 bases unmatched. CDR1 and CDR2 from the germline V gene are GTSNPN and SVGIG (reference sequence). This CDR3 has 17 residues. CDR3 nucleotide sequence: TGTGCCTGGAGTCGGGCTAGCGGGGGGTTTATAGCAGATACGCAGTATTTT. This codes for CAWSRASGGFIADTQYF.

This clonotype was picked up many times. The V gene is TRBV5-1, the J gene TRBJ2-7; a possible D gene is TRBD1 (6 bases). CDR3 length equals 15 residues. The V and J ends lost 4 bases and 0 bases respectively, with 14 bases between them. The germline CDR1 and CDR2 sequences are SGHRS and YFSETQ. CDR3 nucleotides: TGCGCCAGCAGCGGCGCCGGGGACACCTCCTACGAGCAGTACTTC. Its translation: CASSGAGDTSYEQYF.